Listed below are T cell receptor beta chains from one sample, sequenced in a study of shared clonotypes between healthy human individuals. Here immunoSEQ multiplex PCR was the method, and the copy in TCRdb shows in-frame clones only, minus some. The sample has roughly 2.1 million clones, 90% to 95% seen once; the top ten hold approximately 1.7%. Source material: naive CD8+ T cells from PBMCs. All receptors derive from a man between 18 and 29 years old in good health. Some clones in this sample may be carry-over from other donors' samples. Both conserved end residues are part of each CDR3. The D gene is left open where the match is weak. A clone size is listed for some rows: how often the clone was seen (once, few, many), or a class if it is expanded.

v_call	j_call	clone_size	d_call	cdr3_nt	cdr3_aa
TRBV7-8	TRBJ2-3	-	TRBD2	TGTGCCAGCAGCGCGCCTCGGACTAGCGGCGTCACAGATACGCAGTATTTT	CASSAPRTSGVTDTQYF
TRBV5-1	TRBJ1-1	few	-	TGCGCCAGCAGCTTGGCCGCACCGAACACTGAAGCTTTCTTT	CASSLAAPNTEAFF
TRBV10-3	TRBJ2-5	-	TRBD2	TGTGCCATCAGTGAGGGGACCCGACTAGCGGGGGGACAAGAGACCCAGTACTTC	CAISEGTRLAGGQETQYF
TRBV5-1	TRBJ2-7	few	TRBD2	TGCGCCAGCAGCTTGACGGGGGGCTACGAGCAGTACTTC	CASSLTGGYEQYF
TRBV10-3	TRBJ2-3	once	TRBD2	TGTGCCATCAGTGTGCGCGGGAGGGCTTTAGATACGCAGTATTTT	CAISVRGRALDTQYF
TRBV10-3	TRBJ2-5	once	-	TGTGCCATCAGTGAGGTGATAGCTGGTTCTGGGGAGACCCAGTACTTC	CAISEVIAGSGETQYF
TRBV27	TRBJ1-2	once	-	TGTGCCAGCACCCCCGCAGTGGGGACGGTAAACTATGGCTACACCTTC	CASTPAVGTVNYGYTF
TRBV6-1	TRBJ1-5	-	-	TGTGCCAGCAGTGAACTAGGGACCGCGGAACTACATAGCAATCAGCCCCAGCATTTT	CASSELGTAELHSNQPQHF
TRBV7-3	TRBJ2-2	-	TRBD1	TGTGCCAGCAGCTTGACAGGGGGAAACACCGGGGAGCTGTTTTTT	CASSLTGGNTGELFF
TRBV15	TRBJ2-3	-	-	TGTGCCACCAGCAGAGACCGACCTAGCACAGATACGCAGTATTTT	CATSRDRPSTDTQYF
TRBV5-1	TRBJ2-3	-	TRBD2	TGCGCCAGCAGCTCCACACTTAGCGGGAGGCCCACAGATACGCAGTATTTT	CASSSTLSGRPTDTQYF
TRBV28	TRBJ2-7	-	TRBD1	TGTGCCAGCAGTTTATTAGGGACAGGGCGACTCTACGAGCAGTACTTC	CASSLLGTGRLYEQYF
TRBV7-8	TRBJ2-3	-	-	TGTGCCAGCAGCTTCCCTAGTGGCCGCACAGATACGCAGTATTTT	CASSFPSGRTDTQYF
TRBV27	TRBJ1-5	-	-	TGTGCCAGCAGTTTGCGGCAAAAGGGACAGCCCCAGCATTTT	CASSLRQKGQPQHF
TRBV25-1	TRBJ2-5	-	-	TGTGCCAGCAGAGGGGAGACCCAGTACTTC	CASRGETQYF
TRBV14	TRBJ1-1	-	-	TGTGCCAGCAGCCAAATCAAAGGGGGGGAAGCTTTCTTT	CASSQIKGGEAFF
TRBV15	TRBJ2-3	-	TRBD2	TGTGCCACCAGCAGAGCGGGAGGGATCACAGATACGCAGTATTTT	CATSRAGGITDTQYF
TRBV28	TRBJ2-1	-	-	TGTGCCAGCAGTTTCCGAGGGGGGGTGGAGGAGCAGTTCTTC	CASSFRGGVEEQFF